This paragraph reports one T cell receptor (beta chain). This clone was detected once. Its specific antigen is unknown. No per-base quality is available; no much larger clone lies one base away. In the germline V gene (reference sequence), CDR1 corresponds to LGHDT and CDR2 to YNNKEL. The junction shows trimming of 1 base on V and 0 bases on J, plus 21 bases between the germline ends. CDR3 length: 20 amino acids, cysteine to phenylalanine. The sequence is cut down to CDR3 DNA, 60 bases in frame from base 1. The sample belongs to a study of blood T cell repertoires in COVID-19 (dated by TCRdb to 2018 to 2020). Study-wide context: Samples covering the acute and convalescent phases of COVID-19 were provided by collaborators in the United States, Italy and Spain. The material from the prospective study consisted of cDNA or gDNA derived from T cells, B-cell-depleted T cells, or PBMCs. The dataset comprised deeply sampled blood TCRbeta repertoires from subjects exposed to, actively infected with, or recovered from COVID-19. The repertoires were released in a freely available public database intended as a resource for research on the immune response to SARS-CoV-2. The samples were drawn from two sources: the first 160 participants of the ongoing ImmuneRACE study, and 950 to 1,500 subjects contributed by 6 global collaborators. Nearly every sample came with metadata listing a de-identified subject ID, COVID-19 status, age in years and sex. HLA class I and class II types, where available, came from metadata supplied by the sample provider rather than from assay-based typing. General conclusions and limits of the study: The quantity of clinical and demographic metadata differed by source and by participant and was supplied without curation.

The immunoSEQ Assay, a bias-controlled multiplex PCR, was used to amplify TCRbeta CDR3 regions from genomic DNA. The published analysis was carried out like this. The number of nucleated cells in each sample was estimated by amplification of reference gene primers within the assay. Sequence reads were collapsed and filtered to measure the absolute abundance of every unique TCRbeta CDR3 rearrangement. For each sample, productive Simpson clonality was calculated as the square root of Simpson's diversity index over productive rearrangements. Entries here come from immuneACCESS through TCRdb and include only in-frame sequences with V and J called. Some clones fail to appear in such tables; in the studies checked, an unresolved V gene covers under half of the shortfall, and the cause of the remainder is unknown. For V, J and clone size, that table is used; D and trimming come from the DNA. For this sample the table gives 200,000 to 250,000 clones, of which approximately 81% were detected only once. Approximately 4% of the sample lies in the top ten.

The collaborating institutions used their own protocols to collect whole blood in K2EDTA tubes. Collaborator samples were shipped for TCRbeta analysis as frozen whole blood, isolated PBMCs, or DNA extracted from either sample type. This receptor was identified in a woman older than 75 with acute or convalescent COVID-19. The chain is encoded by TRBV3-1 (or the pseudogene TRBV3-2) joined to TRBJ1-4; no D segment can be confidently identified. Material: peripheral blood. Here is the DNA: TGTGCCAGCAGCCAAGGGGGAGGGAAGTCCCACTACACAACTAATGAAAAACTGTTTTTT. The encoded protein is CASSQGGGKSHYTTNEKLFF.